Listed below are T cell receptor beta chains from one sample, sequenced in a study of T cells after posttransplantation cyclophosphamide. Data came from immunoSEQ multiplex PCR; TCRdb stores just in-frame clones and leaves some out. The table records 50,000 to 60,000 clones, 85% to 95% of them present only once. Sequenced: PBMCs. These receptors came from a woman aged 30 to 39 in good health and a related stem cell transplant donor. Each CDR3 is given with its conserved first and last residue. The D gene is left open where the match is weak. Clone size is stated in some rows and not others, as once, few, many or a class when expanded.

clone_size	d_call	v_call	j_call	cdr3_aa	cdr3_nt
NA	TRBD2	TRBV10-3	TRBJ2-5	CAISESTSGVSGTQYF	TGTGCCATCAGTGAGTCGACCAGCGGGGTGTCCGGGACCCAGTACTTC
NA	NA	TRBV10-3	TRBJ1-5	CAISGPDLGGDQPQHF	TGTGCCATCAGTGGGCCCGATTTGGGGGGGGATCAGCCCCAGCATTTT
NA	NA	TRBV6-1	TRBJ2-1	CASSPGMGNEQFF	TGTGCCAGCAGTCCGGGTATGGGCAATGAGCAGTTCTTC
NA	TRBD2	TRBV5-6	TRBJ2-1	CASSSPILAGGADEQFF	TGTGCCAGCAGCTCCCCCATACTAGCGGGGGGGGCGGATGAGCAGTTCTTC
NA	NA	TRBV7-2	TRBJ1-1	CASSLGRGNTEAFF	TGTGCCAGCAGCTTAGGCCGGGGGAATACTGAAGCTTTCTTT
once	TRBD1	TRBV28	TRBJ1-2	CASSLAGGGYTF	TGTGCCAGCAGTTTAGCAGGGGGTGGCTACACCTTC
NA	NA	TRBV19	TRBJ2-3	CASRGGGTDTQYF	TGTGCCAGTAGGGGCGGGGGCACAGATACGCAGTATTTT
NA	NA	TRBV10-3	TRBJ2-3	CATQGSSTDTQYF	TGTGCCACGCAGGGGTCGAGCACAGATACGCAGTATTTT
NA	TRBD2	TRBV11-2	TRBJ2-7	CASSPTGRQRGASYEQYF	TGTGCCAGCAGCCCGACGGGGAGGCAGCGGGGGGCCTCCTACGAGCAGTACTTC
NA	TRBD1	TRBV11-2	TRBJ2-2	CASSRGGAGGRGELFF	TGTGCCAGCAGCCGAGGGGGAGCAGGGGGCCGCGGGGAGCTGTTTTTT
NA	TRBD2	TRBV7-9	TRBJ2-1	CASSQGLAGVAEQFF	TGTGCCAGCAGCCAGGGACTAGCGGGGGTCGCTGAGCAGTTCTTC
NA	TRBD1	TRBV4-3	TRBJ2-7	CASSQDRVGTGSYEQYF	TGCGCCAGCAGCCAAGATAGGGTTGGGACAGGGTCCTACGAGCAGTACTTC
NA	TRBD1	TRBV10-2	TRBJ1-4	CASRGNRGRREKLFF	TGCGCCAGCAGAGGGAACAGGGGGCGCCGTGAAAAACTGTTTTTT
NA	NA	TRBV11-1	TRBJ2-6	CASSYWTVSGANVLTF	TGTGCCAGCAGCTACTGGACAGTCTCTGGGGCCAACGTCCTGACTTTC
NA	NA	TRBV7-8	TRBJ2-2	CASSSSRTPKAGELFF	TGTGCCAGCAGCTCCTCCCGGACACCTAAGGCCGGGGAGCTGTTTTTT
NA	TRBD1	TRBV5-1	TRBJ2-7	CASSRGQGPYEQYF	TGCGCCAGCAGCAGGGGACAGGGACCCTACGAGCAGTACTTC
NA	NA	TRBV7-8	TRBJ2-1	CASSARGLYNEQFF	TGTGCCAGCAGCGCCAGAGGGCTCTACAATGAGCAGTTCTTC
NA	NA	TRBV4-3	TRBJ2-2	CASKPVAGRNTGELFF	TGCGCCAGCAAGCCAGTGGCGGGGAGGAACACCGGGGAGCTGTTTTTT
once	NA	TRBV25-1	TRBJ2-5	CASSTQETQYF	TGTGCCAGCAGTACTCAAGAGACCCAGTACTTC
NA	TRBD2	TRBV12-5	TRBJ2-3	CASGLEGGAFTTDTQYF	TGTGCTAGTGGTTTGGAGGGAGGGGCCTTTACCACAGATACGCAGTATTTT
NA	NA	TRBV6-5	TRBJ2-3	CASTRGSYKTDTQYF	TGTGCCAGCACCCGCGGCTCCTATAAAACGGATACGCAGTATTTT
NA	NA	TRBV5-5	TRBJ1-6	CASSLVGQGNSPLHF	TGTGCCAGCAGCTTGGTGGGTCAGGGGAATTCACCCCTCCACTTT
NA	NA	TRBV25-1	TRBJ2-1	CASSEDRVPNEQFF	TGTGCCAGCAGTGAAGACCGGGTTCCCAATGAGCAGTTCTTC
once	NA	TRBV5-4	TRBJ1-3	CASSLTGVGGNTIYF	TGTGCCAGCAGCTTGACGGGGGTTGGGGGAAACACCATATATTTT
NA	NA	TRBV4-3	TRBJ2-2	CASSQDLGGAGELFF	TGCGCCAGCAGCCAAGATCTGGGCGGGGCCGGGGAGCTGTTTTTT
once	NA	TRBV19	TRBJ1-1	CASSPTGYISEAFF	TGTGCCAGTAGCCCGACAGGCTATATCTCTGAAGCTTTCTTT
NA	NA	TRBV7-7	TRBJ2-2	CASSLGGGNTGELFF	TGTGCCAGCAGCTTAGGGGGAGGAAACACCGGGGAGCTGTTTTTT
NA	NA	TRBV2	TRBJ2-5	CASSADLGQRGSETQYF	TGTGCCAGCAGCGCCGATCTGGGGCAGAGAGGTTCAGAGACCCAGTACTTC
NA	NA	TRBV18	TRBJ1-3	CASSPERPRRSGNTIYF	TGTGCCAGCTCCCCCGAGAGACCTAGGAGGTCTGGAAACACCATATATTTT
NA	NA	TRBV18	TRBJ2-7	CASSPSSSYEQYF	TGTGCCAGCTCACCGAGTAGCTCCTACGAGCAGTACTTC
NA	TRBD2	TRBV4-1	TRBJ2-3	CASSHSLGLAGAGGTDTQYF	TGCGCCAGCAGCCACTCACTAGGGCTAGCGGGGGCAGGGGGCACAGATACGCAGTATTTT
NA	NA	TRBV7-6	TRBJ2-2	CASSQGQGTGELFF	TGTGCCAGCAGCCAGGGCCAGGGGACCGGGGAGCTGTTTTTT
NA	TRBD1	TRBV27	TRBJ1-6	CASSLSGQGTPLHF	TGTGCCAGCAGTTTATCGGGACAGGGGACACCCCTCCACTTT
few	TRBD1	TRBV5-6	TRBJ2-2	CASSLTGGHTGELFF	TGTGCCAGCAGCTTGACAGGGGGTCACACCGGGGAGCTGTTTTTT
NA	NA	TRBV4-2	TRBJ1-2	CASSQERAGRVNNYGYTF	TGTGCCAGCAGCCAAGAAAGGGCAGGGAGGGTTAATAACTATGGCTACACCTTC
once	TRBD1	TRBV9	TRBJ2-7	CASSWGPTGNDEQYF	TGTGCCAGCAGCTGGGGCCCGACAGGGAACGACGAGCAGTACTTC
NA	NA	TRBV30	TRBJ2-6	CAGDIGANVLTF	TGTGCCGGGGACATTGGGGCCAACGTCCTGACTTTC